This T cell receptor beta chain was profiled in a study of blood T cell repertoires in COVID-19. The table came from immunoSEQ multiplex PCR; TCRdb's copy has only in-frame clones and leaves some out. The sample yields about 370,000 clones, around 89% seen once. This CDR3 is built from 13 residues. V was clipped by 7 bases and J by 1 base, with 10 bases between them. Sequencing was done on a sample of peripheral blood. This receptor was obtained from a woman under 40 with COVID-19, enrolled during active disease. The chain employs TRBV12-3 or TRBV12-4 and TRBJ1-1; D ambiguous. In nucleotides, the CDR3 is TGTGCCAGCACCCGAGGAAGGAACACTGAAGCTTTCTTT. It yields the protein CASTRGRNTEAFF.